These T cell receptor beta chains were read from a single sample in a study of beta chain features in type 1 diabetes. Produced via immunoSEQ multiplex PCR; TCRdb's table is partial and in-frame only. The sample lists about 40,000 clones; approximately 50% were seen once. Sequences were obtained from central memory CD4+ T cells from blood. These receptors were collected from a young woman in good health. CDR3s include the opening cysteine and the closing phenylalanine or tryptophan. D genes are given only for firm matches. The listing skips clone size in some rows; elsewhere it reads once, few, many or a size class.

size	J	V	D	length	CDR3	DNA
-	TRBJ2-3	TRBV7-9	TRBD1	14	CASSRGQGEDTQYF	TGTGCCAGCAGCCGAGGACAGGGTGAAGATACGCAGTATTTT
-	TRBJ1-1	TRBV18	-	14	CASSDFLKNTEAFF	TGTGCCAGCTCCGACTTCTTGAAGAACACTGAAGCTTTCTTT
few	TRBJ2-7	TRBV6-1	TRBD1	14	CASRLSGTGTEQYF	TGTGCCAGCAGACTATCCGGGACAGGGACCGAGCAGTACTTC
medium-sized	TRBJ2-7	TRBV19	TRBD1	14	CASNSGTGTYEQYF	TGTGCCAGTAACTCCGGGACAGGGACCTACGAGCAGTACTTC
few	TRBJ2-5	TRBV2	-	14	CASSYYGIGETQYF	TGTGCCAGCAGTTATTATGGTATCGGAGAGACCCAGTACTTC
few	TRBJ1-1	TRBV5-6	-	12	CASSPVGGEAFF	TGTGCCAGCAGCCCCGTGGGGGGGGAAGCTTTCTTT
-	TRBJ1-4	TRBV28	TRBD1	15	CASSPTDPGGEKLFF	TGTGCCAGCAGTCCAACGGACCCAGGGGGTGAAAAACTGTTTTTT
-	TRBJ2-7	TRBV14	TRBD2	18	CASSQSAFLSGSSYEQYF	TGTGCCAGCAGCCAAAGCGCTTTTCTGAGCGGGAGCTCCTACGAGCAGTACTTC
few	TRBJ2-3	TRBV5-1	TRBD1	15	CASSYNRGPGDTQYF	TGCGCCAGCAGCTATAACAGGGGTCCGGGGGATACGCAGTATTTT
-	TRBJ1-3	TRBV7-2	-	15	CASSLVQGTGNTIYF	TGTGCCAGCAGCTTAGTCCAGGGTACAGGAAACACCATATATTTT
-	TRBJ1-3	TRBV30	-	13	CAWSVSGGNTIYF	TGTGCCTGGAGTGTGAGCGGTGGAAACACCATATATTTT
few	TRBJ2-1	TRBV7-9	TRBD2	13	CASSLQAGGLKFF	TGTGCCAGCAGCCTCCAAGCGGGAGGGTTAAAGTTCTTC
-	TRBJ2-1	TRBV5-1	-	15	CASAIPQDTYNEQFF	TGCGCCAGCGCAATTCCCCAGGACACCTACAATGAGCAGTTCTTC
-	TRBJ1-3	TRBV5-1	-	17	CASSLIPQGNSGNTIYF	TGCGCCAGCAGCTTGATACCGCAGGGCAACTCTGGAAACACCATATATTTT
-	TRBJ2-7	TRBV14	TRBD2	15	CASSQRLAGQGEQYF	TGTGCCAGCAGCCAAAGACTAGCGGGACAGGGCGAGCAGTACTTC
-	TRBJ2-1	TRBV19	TRBD2	15	CASSPVGGSRNEQFF	TGTGCCAGTAGCCCCGTTGGCGGGAGTAGAAATGAGCAGTTCTTC
-	TRBJ2-7	TRBV14	TRBD1	14	CASSQRTGGDEQYF	TGTGCCAGCAGCCAACGGACAGGGGGCGACGAGCAGTACTTC
-	TRBJ2-2	TRBV7-6	-	16	CASSRTRGMNTGELFF	TGTGCCAGCAGCAGAACCAGGGGAATGAACACCGGGGAGCTGTTTTTT
-	TRBJ2-3	TRBV5-4	TRBD2	15	CASSLAGERSDTQYF	TGTGCCAGCAGCCTAGCGGGAGAGCGATCAGATACGCAGTATTTT